This T cell receptor (beta chain) was sequenced during a study of blood T cell repertoires in COVID-19. Study information: There were acute and convalescent COVID-19 samples, and they came from the United States, Italy and Spain. PBMCs, B-cell-depleted T cells, or T cells provided the cDNA or gDNA that made up the material.

Authors' methods: Reference gene primers were amplified, and this amplification served to estimate nucleated cell counts. Profiling relied on immunoSEQ multiplex PCR, and the TCRdb table lists in-frame clones only, not all of them. Clone size and the V and J calls come from that table; the DNA yielded D and trimming. The data hold 75,000 to 100,000 clones, with around 90% observed a single time. CDR1 and CDR2 (germline): LNHDA, SQIVND (reference sequence). J gave up 1 base and V 2 bases, and 1 base lay outside the gene matches. The CDR3 contains 14 residues. V and J are TRBV19 and TRBJ1-2; the match to TRBD1 covers 7 bases. The specimen sequenced was peripheral blood. This receptor was obtained from a man between 65 and 79 years old with acute or convalescent COVID-19. CDR3 amino acids: CASSITGVNYGYTF. CDR3 nucleotides: TGTGCCAGTAGTATAACAGGGGTTAACTATGGCTACACCTTC.